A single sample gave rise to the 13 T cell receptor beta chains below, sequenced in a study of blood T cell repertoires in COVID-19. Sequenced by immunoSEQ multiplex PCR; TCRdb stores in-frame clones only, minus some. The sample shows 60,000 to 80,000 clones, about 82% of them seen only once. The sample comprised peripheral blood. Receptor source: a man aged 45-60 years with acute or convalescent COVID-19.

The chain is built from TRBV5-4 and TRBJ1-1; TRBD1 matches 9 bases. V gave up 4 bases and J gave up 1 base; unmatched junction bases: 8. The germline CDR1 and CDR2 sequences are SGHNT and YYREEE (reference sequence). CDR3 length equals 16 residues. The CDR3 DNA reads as TGTGCCAGCAGCCCTGGACAGGGGACGGGGAACACTGAAGCTTTCTTT. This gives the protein CASSPGQGTGNTEAFF.

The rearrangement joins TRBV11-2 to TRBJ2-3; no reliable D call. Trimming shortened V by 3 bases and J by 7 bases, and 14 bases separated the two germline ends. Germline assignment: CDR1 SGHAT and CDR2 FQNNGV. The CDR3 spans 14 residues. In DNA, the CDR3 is TGTGCCAGCAGCTTGCCCGTCGAGATAAATACGCAGTATTTT. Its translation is CASSLPVEINTQYF.

DNA for the CDR3: TGTGCCAGCAGCCCCTCCACCGAGGGAATAACCGGGGAGCTGTTTTTT. Amino acids: CASSPSTEGITGELFF. This rearrangement joins TRBV7-3 to TRBJ2-2; D possibly corresponds to TRBD2 (5 bases). The CDR3 loop spans 16 amino acids. Germline V gene lookup returns CDR1 SGHTA and CDR2 FQGTGA. Trimming took off 5 bases at V and 5 bases at J, with 18 bases between the two ends. Looking up the rest from reference TRBV7-3 and TRBJ2-2 gives the full variable domain: GAGVSQTPSNKVTEKGKYVELRCDPISGHTALYWYRQSLGQGPEFLIYFQGTGAADDSGLPNDRFFAVRPEGSVSTLKIQRTERGDSAVYLCASSPSTEGITGELFFGEGSRLTVL.

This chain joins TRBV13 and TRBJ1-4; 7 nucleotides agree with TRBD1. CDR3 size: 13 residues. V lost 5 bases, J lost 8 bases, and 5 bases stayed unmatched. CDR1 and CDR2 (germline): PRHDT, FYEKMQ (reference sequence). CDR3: CASSQRGPEKLFF. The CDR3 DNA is TGTGCCAGCAGCCAAAGGGGGCCAGAAAAACTGTTTTTT.

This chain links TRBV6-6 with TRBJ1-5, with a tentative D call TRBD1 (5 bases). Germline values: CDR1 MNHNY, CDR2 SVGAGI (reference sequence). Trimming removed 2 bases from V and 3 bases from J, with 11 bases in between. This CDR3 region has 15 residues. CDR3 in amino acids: CASSYAAGSNQPQHF. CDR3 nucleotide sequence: TGTGCCAGCAGTTACGCGGCAGGGTCCAATCAGCCCCAGCATTTT.

The CDR3 reads CASSSITLAGDTDTQYF. The CDR3 coding sequence is TGTGCCAGCAGCTCCATTACCCTAGCGGGGGACACAGATACGCAGTATTTT. This rearrangement joins TRBV11-2 to TRBJ2-3; the match to TRBD2 covers 10 bases. Trimming at V came to 4 bases and at J to 2 bases, leaving 9 bases not matched to a gene. The germline gives CDR1 SGHAT, CDR2 FQNNGV. This CDR3 spans 17 amino acids. Full variable domain (missing parts from reference TRBV11-2 and TRBJ2-3): EAGVAQSPRYKIIEKRQSVAFWCNPISGHATLYWYQQILGQGPKLLIQFQNNGVVDDSQLPKDRFSAERLKGVDSTLKIQPAKLEDSAVYLCASSSITLAGDTDTQYFGPGTRLTVL.

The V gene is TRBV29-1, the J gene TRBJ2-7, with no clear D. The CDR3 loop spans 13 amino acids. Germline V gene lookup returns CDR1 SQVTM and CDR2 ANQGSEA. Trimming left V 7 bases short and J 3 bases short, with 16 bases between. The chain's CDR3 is CSALDPRSYEQYV. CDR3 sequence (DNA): TGCAGCGCCTTAGATCCCCGGAGCTACGAGCAGTACGTC.

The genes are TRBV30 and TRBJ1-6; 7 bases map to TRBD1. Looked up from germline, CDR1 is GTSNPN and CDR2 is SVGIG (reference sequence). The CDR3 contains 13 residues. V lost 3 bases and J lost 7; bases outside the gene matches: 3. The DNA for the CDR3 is TGTGCCTGGAGCGCCAGGGGGAATTCACCCCTCCACTTT. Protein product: CAWSARGNSPLHF.

The CDR3 DNA follows: TGCGCCAGCAGCTTCCGAAATTCCGGTCGACGCCGGGGCTACGAGCAGTACTTC. Its translation: CASSFRNSGRRRGYEQYF. V and J are TRBV23-1 and TRBJ2-7; D is possibly TRBD2 (5 bases). TRBV23-1 is filed as an ORF, its function uncertain. CDR3 length: 18 amino acids. The germline V and J ends were trimmed by 6 bases and 3 bases, with 27 bases remaining between them.

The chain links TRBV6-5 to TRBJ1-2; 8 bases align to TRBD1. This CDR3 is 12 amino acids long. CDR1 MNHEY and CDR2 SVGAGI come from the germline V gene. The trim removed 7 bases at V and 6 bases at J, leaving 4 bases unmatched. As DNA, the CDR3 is TGTGCCAGCACGACAGGGGAGAATGGCTACACCTTC. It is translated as CASTTGENGYTF.

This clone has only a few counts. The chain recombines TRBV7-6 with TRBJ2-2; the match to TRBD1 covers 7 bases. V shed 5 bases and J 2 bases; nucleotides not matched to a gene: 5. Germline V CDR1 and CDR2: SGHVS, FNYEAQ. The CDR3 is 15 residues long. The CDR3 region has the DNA TGTGCCAGCAGCAGAGGGACAGCTAACACCGGGGAGCTGTTTTTT. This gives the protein CASSRGTANTGELFF.

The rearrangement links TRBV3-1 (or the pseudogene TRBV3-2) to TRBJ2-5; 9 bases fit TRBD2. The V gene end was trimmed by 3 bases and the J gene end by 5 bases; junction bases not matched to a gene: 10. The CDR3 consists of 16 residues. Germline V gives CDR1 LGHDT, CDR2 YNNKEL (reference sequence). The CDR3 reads CASSHPSAGGRETQYF. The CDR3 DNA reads TGTGCCAGCAGCCACCCAAGTGCGGGGGGGCGGGAGACCCAGTACTTC.

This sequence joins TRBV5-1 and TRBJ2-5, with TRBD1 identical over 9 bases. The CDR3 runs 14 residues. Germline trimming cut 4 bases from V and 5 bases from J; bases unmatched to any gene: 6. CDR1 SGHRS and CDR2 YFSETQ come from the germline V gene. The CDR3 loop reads CASSGTGIWETQYF. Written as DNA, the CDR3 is TGCGCCAGCAGCGGGACAGGGATTTGGGAGACCCAGTACTTC.